The 16 T cell receptor beta chains below all came from one sample that was sequenced in a study of molecular identifiers for immune sequencing clone quantification. TCRdb independently ran MiXCR on the PCR reads; one entry per CDR3 protein. This table has around 40,000 distinct CDR3 sequences, roughly 21% appearing once. Sequencing was performed on naive CD8+ T cells from blood, with Jurkat cell RNA spiked in. Subset meaning: FACS-sorted CD8+CD4-CCR7+CD45RA+ naive T cells. These receptors were obtained from a human donor in good health. Some libraries in this study had Jurkat cell RNA spiked in.

In this sample, this clonotype turned up many times. This chain connects TRBV5-6 to TRBJ2-5; the match to TRBD1 covers 7 bases. CDR1 SGHDT and CDR2 YYEEEE come from the germline V gene. The CDR3 contains 16 residues. The V and J ends lost 4 bases and 5 bases, in that order; junction bases with no gene match: 14. The CDR3 loop reads CASSPTPGGLGETQYF. In nucleotides, the CDR3 is TGTGCCAGCAGCCCTACACCAGGGGGTCTGGGGGAGACCCAGTACTTC. The variable domain in full, completed from reference TRBV5-6 and TRBJ2-5, reads DAGVTQSPTHLIKTRGQQVTLRCSPKSGHDTVSWYQQALGQGPQFIFQYYEEEERQRGNFPDRFSGHQFPNYSSELNVNALLLGDSALYLCASSPTPGGLGETQYFGPGTRLLVL.

In this sample, this clonotype turned up many times. The V gene is TRBV14, the J gene TRBJ2-3; D call uncertain. The CDR3 consists of 17 residues. V was pared by 4 bases and J by 0 bases, with 17 bases between. CDR1 is SGHDN, CDR2 FVKESK, per germline. The CDR3 loop is CASSPATISSSTDTQYF. In nucleotides, the CDR3 is TGTGCCAGCAGCCCCGCGACCATCTCCTCTAGCACAGATACGCAGTATTTT.

This clonotype appeared many times. The rearrangement joins TRBV6-2 or TRBV6-3 to TRBJ1-1; D unclear. Germline assignment: CDR1 MNHEY and CDR2 SVGEGT. The V end lost 3 bases, the J end lost 4 bases, and 3 bases lay between the germline ends. CDR3 size: 11 residues. The CDR3 here is CASSYGTEAFF. In DNA form, the CDR3 reads TGTGCCAGCAGTTATGGCACTGAAGCTTTCTTT.

In its sample, this clonotype was seen many times. The chain joins TRBV6-2 or TRBV6-3 to TRBJ2-7; no firm D call. Germline-derived CDR1 and CDR2 are MNHEY and SVGEGT. The CDR3 totals 13 residues. With 5 bases removed from V and 7 bases from J, the gap between germline ends came to 15 bases. CDR3 coding DNA: TGTGCCAGCAGTCCCTCCATGGATGGGGAGCAGTACTTC. Protein sequence: CASSPSMDGEQYF.

This clonotype has ten or more counts. J is TRBJ2-1 and V is TRBV7-2; weak D call: TRBD2 (5 bases). The germline CDR1 and CDR2 sequences are SGHTA and FQGNSA. The germline V and J ends were trimmed by 8 bases and 1 base, with 18 bases remaining between them. The CDR3 runs to 16 residues. The CDR3 DNA follows: TGTGCCAGCGGGTCGAGGGCTAGCTTATCCTACAATGAGCAGTTCTTC. It yields the protein CASGSRASLSYNEQFF.

In its sample, this clonotype was seen many times. The chain combines TRBV7-9 with TRBJ2-5; a weak D match, TRBD2 (5 bases). The germline CDR1 and CDR2 sequences are SEHNR and FQNEAQ (reference sequence). CDR3 size: 13 residues. V dropped 5 bases and J dropped 3 bases, with 10 bases sitting between them. The CDR3 loop is CASSPDFEETQYF. The CDR3, as DNA: TGTGCCAGCAGCCCGGACTTTGAAGAGACCCAGTACTTC.

The sample holds many counts of this clonotype. V and J are TRBV4-2 and TRBJ2-5, with TRBD2 identical over 12 bases. The V segment lost 0 bases and the J segment 1 base; nucleotides outside the gene matches: 6. This CDR3 region has 18 residues. Germline V gene sequence: CDR1 LGHNA, CDR2 YNFKEQ. The CDR3 DNA reads as TGTGCCAGCAGCCAAGATCTGACTAGCGGGAGCCCCCAAGAGACCCAGTACTTC. This translates into CASSQDLTSGSPQETQYF.

This clonotype was seen repeatedly, ten times or more. The chain has TRBV2 and TRBJ2-7, with TRBD2 identical over 10 bases. The CDR3 totals 15 residues. J lost 1 base, V lost 2 bases, and 2 bases had no gene match. CDR1 is SNHLY and CDR2 is FYNNEI in the germline V gene. The CDR3 sequence is CASSELAGESYEQYF. The CDR3 DNA follows: TGTGCCAGCAGTGAACTAGCGGGGGAATCCTACGAGCAGTACTTC.

This clonotype has ten or more counts. The chain has TRBV11-2 and TRBJ2-5; D call uncertain. Per the germline V gene, CDR1 is SGHAT and CDR2 is FQNNGV. The V and J ends lost 0 bases and 5 bases respectively, with 22 bases between them. This CDR3 has 18 amino acids. CDR3 nucleotide sequence: TGTGCCAGCAGCTTAGATCCTCAAGAGAGTTCAAGGGTTGAGACCCAGTACTTC. Translating gives CASSLDPQESSRVETQYF.

This clonotype was seen many times. This chain connects TRBV12-3 or TRBV12-4 to TRBJ2-1; D tentatively reads TRBD1 or TRBD2 (8 bases each). CDR3 length equals 17 residues. The V and J ends lost 8 bases and 2 bases respectively, with 22 bases between them. The CDR3 spells CASRTGISGETYNEQFF. The CDR3 DNA reads as TGTGCCAGCCGGACAGGGATTAGCGGGGAAACCTACAATGAGCAGTTCTTC.

There are many counts of this clonotype. The CDR3 reads CASSFRPNEQFF. CDR3 coding DNA: TGTGCCAGCAGCTTCCGTCCCAATGAGCAGTTCTTC. V and J are TRBV13 and TRBJ2-1; D uncertain. Germline-derived CDR1 and CDR2 are PRHDT and FYEKMQ (reference sequence). With 3 bases removed from V and 6 bases from J, the gap between germline ends came to 6 bases. The length of the CDR3 is 12 residues. Full variable domain (rest looked up from reference TRBV13 and TRBJ2-1): AAGVIQSPRHLIKEKRETATLKCYPIPRHDTVYWYQQGPGQDPQFLISFYEKMQSDKGSIPDRFSAQQFSDYHSELNMSSLELGDSALYFCASSFRPNEQFFGPGTRLTVL.

This clonotype was detected ten times or more. This chain links TRBV7-9 with TRBJ1-1; no reliable D call. Trimming removed 5 bases from V and 4 bases from J, with 20 bases in between. The CDR3 is 16 amino acids. The V gene's germline CDR1 is SEHNR and CDR2 FQNEAQ (reference sequence). As DNA, the CDR3 is TGTGCCAGCAGCCCACCTCTCTCGGGCACGGGCACTGAAGCTTTCTTT. Translation gives CASSPPLSGTGTEAFF.

This clonotype has a count of ten or more. The CDR3 DNA reads TGTGCCAGCAGCCCCGAAGGTAGTGAGAACACCGGGGAGCTGTTTTTT. It is translated as CASSPEGSENTGELFF. The rearrangement joins TRBV11-2 to TRBJ2-2; D is unresolved. Germline V gene lookup returns CDR1 SGHAT and CDR2 FQNNGV. V lost 5 bases and J lost 1, with 14 bases in between. This CDR3 contains 16 residues.

This clonotype is medium-sized in the sample. The chain combines TRBV28 with TRBJ2-7, with 7 bases matching TRBD2. The J segment lost 2 bases and the V segment lost 5 bases, leaving 3 bases of the junction unmatched. This CDR3 comprises 13 residues. Germline V gene data show CDR1 as MDHEN and CDR2 as SYDVKM. DNA of the CDR3: TGTGCCAGCAGTCTAGCGGTCGCCTACGAGCAGTACTTC. Amino acids: CASSLAVAYEQYF.

At least ten counts were recorded for this clonotype. The chain employs TRBV11-2 and TRBJ2-3, with TRBD2 matching over 10 bases. Looked up from germline, CDR1 is SGHAT and CDR2 is FQNNGV. The CDR3 length is 15 residues. The V gene end was trimmed by 3 bases and the J gene end by 2 bases; junction bases not matched to a gene: 2. CDR3 DNA sequence: TGTGCCAGCAGCTTGCTAGCGGGAGACACAGATACGCAGTATTTT. Its translation is CASSLLAGDTDTQYF.

This clonotype was seen many times. V gene TRBV10-3 combines with J gene TRBJ2-7; TRBD2 might be the D (5 bases). The V end lost 8 bases, the J end lost 5 bases, and 10 bases lay between the germline ends. The CDR3 length is 11 residues. CDR1 ENHRY and CDR2 SYGVKD come from the germline V gene. CDR3 amino acids: CAISVGDEQYF. CDR3 sequence (DNA): TGTGCCATCTCGGTCGGGGACGAGCAGTACTTC.